The source of this T cell receptor (beta chain) is a study of blood T cell repertoires in COVID-19. Background on the study: Sites in the United States, Italy and Spain provided acute and convalescent COVID-19 samples.

Authors' data handling: From reference gene primer amplification, estimates of nucleated cell counts were derived. TCRdb keeps only in-frame clones here, not all; method: immunoSEQ multiplex PCR. Clone size and V and J calls were adopted from that table, with D and trimming inferred from the DNA. The table shows fewer than 250,000 clones, with approximately 85% occurring only once. Ages ranged from roughly 18 to 100 years, with residence in about two dozen US areas. Participants had their cohort set by participant-reported clinical history. This clone was counted only a few times. CDR1 LGHDT and CDR2 YNNKEL come from the germline V gene (reference sequence). V gave up 0 bases and J gave up 9 bases; unmatched junction bases: 7. This CDR3 has 15 residues.

The chain combines TRBV3-1 (or the pseudogene TRBV3-2) with TRBJ2-1, with 8 bases fitting TRBD2. The origin of this receptor is a woman between 50 and 59 years old with acute COVID-19. Sequencing was carried out using PBMCs or T cells enriched from blood (not recorded which). Written as DNA, the CDR3 is TGTGCCAGCAGCCAAGAAGCGGGGGCCGCTGGTGAGCAGTTCTTC. Its protein product is CASSQEAGAAGEQFF.